This T cell receptor (beta chain) was identified during a study of graft-versus-host responses after intestinal transplantation. Whole-study context: Recipients got multivisceral, liver-intestinal, or isolated intestinal transplants.

Measured with immunoSEQ multiplex PCR; TCRdb has only the in-frame clones, and not every one. The sample contains some 110,000 clones, 85% to 95% of which appear only once. This clone was picked up one time. The antigen remains undetermined. V trimming: 2 bases; J trimming: 8 bases; junction bases outside the gene matches: 6. Germline loops: CDR1 SGDLS, CDR2 YYNGEE. This CDR3 is built from 15 residues. This specimen was unstimulated CD8+ T cells sorted from spleen or lymph node cells, taken before transplant. This chain connects TRBV9 to TRBJ2-1; 11 bases agree with TRBD2. The TCR originated in a human donor who was the organ donor for an intestinal transplant. CDR3 coding DNA: TGTGCCAGCAGCGTCGCTAGCGGGAGGTCCTATGAGCAGTTCTTC. It codes for CASSVASGRSYEQFF.